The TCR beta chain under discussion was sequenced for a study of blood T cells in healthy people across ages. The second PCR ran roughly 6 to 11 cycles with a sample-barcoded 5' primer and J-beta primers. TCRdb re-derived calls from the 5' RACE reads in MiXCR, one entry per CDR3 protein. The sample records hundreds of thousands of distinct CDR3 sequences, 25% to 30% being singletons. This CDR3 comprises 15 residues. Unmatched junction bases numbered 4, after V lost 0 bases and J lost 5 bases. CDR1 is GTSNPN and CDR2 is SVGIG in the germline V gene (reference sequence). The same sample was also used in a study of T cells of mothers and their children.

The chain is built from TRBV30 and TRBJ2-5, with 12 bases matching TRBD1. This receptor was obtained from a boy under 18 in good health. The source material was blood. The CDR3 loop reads CAWSVRGQGAETQYF. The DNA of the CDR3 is TGTGCCTGGAGTGTACGGGGACAGGGGGCTGAGACCCAGTACTTC.